Below are 26 T cell receptor beta chains sequenced from a single sample in a study of shared clonotypes between healthy human individuals. CD45RO-negative, CCR7-positively selected cells formed the naive CD8 fraction, excluding terminally differentiated effector memory CD45RA+ cells. TCRdb's copy holds only in-frame clones and misses some; the assay was immunoSEQ multiplex PCR. The profile shows about 2.1 million clones, approximately 92% of them singletons. The sample taken for sequencing was naive CD8+ T cells from PBMCs. The receptors derive from a man between 18 and 29 years old in good health. Some clones in this sample may be carry-over from other donors' samples.

This chain joins TRBV28 and TRBJ2-1, with a possible D match to TRBD2 (6 bases). From germline, CDR1 is MDHEN and CDR2 SYDVKM. CDR3 length equals 16 residues. With 0 bases removed from V and 4 bases from J, the gap between germline ends came to 13 bases. Here the CDR3 DNA reads TGTGCCAGCAGTTTATGGGGACTGGAACAATACAATGAGCAGTTCTTC. The encoded protein is CASSLWGLEQYNEQFF.

The J gene is TRBJ2-2, the V gene TRBV6-5; D gene ambiguous. CDR3 length equals 16 residues. Germline CDR1 reads MNHEY; CDR2 reads SVGAGI. Trimming took off 0 bases at V and 0 bases at J, with 8 bases between the two ends. Written as DNA, the CDR3 is TGTGCCAGCAGTTACTCGTTTCAGACGAACACCGGGGAGCTGTTTTTT. This sequence encodes CASSYSFQTNTGELFF.

The rearrangement links TRBV4-3 to TRBJ2-2, with 8 bases aligning to TRBD2. The V gene's germline CDR1 is LGHNA and CDR2 YSLEER. Trimming removed 0 bases from V and 1 base from J; junction bases left unmatched: 1. CDR3 length equals 16 residues. CDR3 in DNA: TGCGCCAGCAGCCAAGACGGGAGGGAGAACACCGGGGAGCTGTTTTTT. Translation: CASSQDGRENTGELFF.

The J gene is TRBJ1-1, the V gene TRBV27; no clear D. CDR1 and CDR2 (germline): MNHEY, SMNVEV (reference sequence). Trimming removed 5 bases at V and 0 bases at J, with 10 bases between. This CDR3 region has 14 residues. CDR3 nucleotides: TGTGCCAGCAGTCCGAATCCCATGAACACTGAAGCTTTCTTT. Protein product: CASSPNPMNTEAFF.

The chain carries TRBV6-6 and TRBJ2-7; D is ambiguous. Germline V lookup: CDR1 MNHNY, CDR2 SVGAGI (reference sequence). The germline V and J ends were trimmed by 7 bases and 5 bases, with 15 bases remaining between them. There are 13 residues in the CDR3. The CDR3 nucleotides read TGTGCCAGCACCCCATGGCCTTTTAACGAGCAGTACTTC. Translated: CASTPWPFNEQYF.

J is TRBJ2-3 and V is TRBV27, with 9 bases matching TRBD2. The CDR3 has 16 residues. Germline trimming cut 1 base from V and 6 bases from J; bases unmatched to any gene: 8. The V gene's germline CDR1 is MNHEY and CDR2 SMNVEV (reference sequence). The CDR3 DNA follows: TGTGCCAGCAGTTTATTGACTAGCGGTGGTGCGGATACGCAGTATTTT. Its translation: CASSLLTSGGADTQYF.

This chain connects TRBV13 to TRBJ2-7; possibly TRBD1 for D (6 bases). Germline V lookup: CDR1 PRHDT, CDR2 FYEKMQ (reference sequence). V lost 3 bases to trimming and J lost 2 bases, with 11 bases between them. This CDR3 comprises 14 residues. The CDR3 here is CASSLWDTTYEQYF. CDR3 nucleotides: TGTGCCAGCAGCTTGTGGGACACCACCTACGAGCAGTACTTC.

The CDR3 DNA reads TGTGCCAGCAGTACCGGACTAGCGGGACTTTACGAGCAGTACTTC. This codes for CASSTGLAGLYEQYF. The V and J genes are TRBV27 and TRBJ2-7, with 12 bases fitting TRBD2. This CDR3 is 15 amino acids long. V dropped 5 bases and J dropped 4; count of bases not matched to a gene: 6. The V gene's germline CDR1 is MNHEY and CDR2 SMNVEV (reference sequence).

Notes on this clone: Other nucleotide sequences from this sample produce the same CDR3. J is TRBJ1-5 and V is TRBV27; no clear D gene. Germline values: CDR1 MNHEY, CDR2 SMNVEV (reference sequence). The CDR3 is 12 amino acids. Trimming took 5 bases from V and 4 from J, leaving 6 bases between them. The chain's CDR3 is CASSPINQPQHF. In DNA, the CDR3 is TGTGCCAGCAGTCCCATAAATCAGCCCCAGCATTTT.

This chain links TRBV7-9 with TRBJ1-4; D is unclear. In germline, CDR1 is SEHNR, CDR2 FQNEAQ (reference sequence). With 6 bases removed from V and 8 bases from J, the gap between germline ends came to 13 bases. The CDR3 runs to 13 residues. The CDR3 nucleotides are TGTGCCAGCAGTTTCCCTCGCTGGGAAAAACTGTTTTTT. The encoded protein is CASSFPRWEKLFF.

A note on this clone: The same CDR3 can be traced to other DNA sequences in this sample. The gene calls are TRBV6-5 and TRBJ2-7; D is undetermined. V was cut by 4 bases and J by 2 bases, with 6 bases left in between. Germline lookup yields CDR1 MNHEY and CDR2 SVGAGI. The CDR3 spans 12 residues. The CDR3, as DNA: TGTGCCAGCAGTTCGTCCCCCTACGAGCAGTACTTC. It translates to CASSSSPYEQYF.

This chain uses TRBV11-1 with TRBJ1-3; unclear D gene. Germline V gene lookup returns CDR1 SGHAT and CDR2 FQDESV (reference sequence). This CDR3 comprises 14 residues. The ends were cut back, 5 bases at V and 1 base at J, with 9 bases in the middle. The CDR3 here is CASSALWSGNTIYF. In nucleotides, the CDR3 is TGTGCCAGCAGCGCCCTGTGGTCTGGAAACACCATATATTTT.

V gene TRBV27 combines with J gene TRBJ2-3; perhaps TRBD2 as D (7 bases). From germline, CDR1 is MNHEY and CDR2 SMNVEV (reference sequence). The CDR3 is made up of 16 amino acids. V gave up 4 bases and J gave up 2 bases, with 16 bases separating them. CDR3 DNA: TGTGCCAGCAGTTCCCGAGGAGCGGGACACACAGATACGCAGTATTTT. Its protein is CASSSRGAGHTDTQYF.

The V gene is TRBV29-1, the J gene TRBJ1-4, with D unresolved. In germline, CDR1 is SQVTM, CDR2 ANQGSEA. This CDR3 comprises 14 residues. The V end was cut by 6 bases, the J end by 0 bases, with 11 bases between. CDR3 residues: CSVPWDATNEKLFF. Written as DNA, the CDR3 is TGCAGCGTCCCGTGGGATGCAACTAATGAAAAACTGTTTTTT.

The V and J genes are TRBV6-5 and TRBJ2-1; D not resolved. The CDR3 runs to 13 residues. V lost 6 bases to trimming and J lost 8 bases, with 14 bases between them. Germline V lookup: CDR1 MNHEY, CDR2 SVGAGI. The CDR3: CASSPRVGYEQFF. The CDR3, as DNA: TGTGCCAGCAGCCCCCGGGTGGGGTATGAGCAGTTCTTC.

Worth noting for this clone: Other nucleotide sequences from this sample produce the same CDR3. The chain employs TRBV19 and TRBJ1-1; D is perhaps TRBD1 (5 bases). Per the germline V gene, CDR1 is LNHDA and CDR2 is SQIVND (reference sequence). Trimming pared 8 bases from V and 6 bases from J, leaving 10 bases between. The CDR3 totals 11 residues. Here the CDR3 DNA reads TGTGCCAGTCTCCGGGGGTCTGAAGCTTTCTTT. Protein product: CASLRGSEAFF.

The V call is TRBV9, the J call TRBJ1-2, with D tentatively TRBD1 (5 bases). Trimming stripped 4 bases from V and 8 bases from J, with 18 bases between. Germline CDR1 reads SGDLS; CDR2 reads YYNGEE. This CDR3 is built from 14 residues. CDR3 nucleotides: TGTGCCAGCAGCAACGGGGACCCACCATCGGGCTACACCTTC. Encoded protein: CASSNGDPPSGYTF.

The genes are TRBV10-3 and TRBJ2-7, with 14 positions matching TRBD2. The J segment lost 3 bases and the V segment lost 5 bases, leaving 6 bases of the junction unmatched. Per germline, CDR1 ENHRY and CDR2 SYGVKD. The CDR3 is 16 amino acids. Here the CDR3 DNA reads TGTGCCATCAGTAAAACCGGGACTAGCGGGAGCTACGAGCAGTACTTC. This codes for CAISKTGTSGSYEQYF.

The chain joins TRBV7-9 to TRBJ2-7, with D hard to call. The V gene's germline CDR1 is SEHNR and CDR2 FQNEAQ (reference sequence). The V end was cut by 5 bases, the J end by 0 bases, with 8 bases between. CDR3 length: 13 amino acids. Here the CDR3 reads CASSPWSSYEQYF. The CDR3 nucleotides read TGTGCCAGCAGCCCGTGGAGCTCCTACGAGCAGTACTTC.

The chain links TRBV9 to TRBJ2-2; TRBD2 matches at 7 bases. With 0 bases clipped from V and 7 bases from J, the junction kept 3 bases outside the gene matches. There are 14 residues in the CDR3. CDR1 is SGDLS and CDR2 is YYNGEE in the germline V gene. In DNA, the CDR3 is TGTGCCAGCAGCGTAGATGGCGGGAGCGGGGAGCTGTTTTTT. It codes for CASSVDGGSGELFF.

The V call is TRBV27, the J call TRBJ1-1, with D possibly matching TRBD1 (5 bases). V lost 3 bases, J lost 0 bases, and 11 bases lay in between. Per the germline V gene, CDR1 is MNHEY and CDR2 is SMNVEV (reference sequence). This CDR3 contains 15 residues. CDR3 bases: TGTGCCAGCAGTTTGAGGGGTGTGATGAACACTGAAGCTTTCTTT. It specifies CASSLRGVMNTEAFF.

This chain connects TRBV28 to TRBJ2-1; the D call may be TRBD1 or TRBD2 (5 bases each). The ends were cut back, 7 bases at V and 3 bases at J, with 16 bases in the middle. From germline, CDR1 is MDHEN and CDR2 SYDVKM. There are 15 residues in the CDR3. CDR3 nucleotide sequence: TGTGCCAGCAACCCCCCCGGGACGCTCTACAATGAGCAGTTCTTC. Amino acids: CASNPPGTLYNEQFF.

Points on this clone: The sample contains more than one DNA sequence encoding this CDR3. The V and J genes are TRBV6-6 and TRBJ2-2; possible D gene TRBD2, 5 bases. V gave up 3 bases and J gave up 4 bases, with 12 bases separating them. Germline loops: CDR1 MNHNY, CDR2 SVGAGI (reference sequence). CDR3 size: 15 residues. DNA of the CDR3: TGTGCCAGCAGTTATTGGAGGAAGAGCACCGGGGAGCTGTTTTTT. Protein product: CASSYWRKSTGELFF.

The chain has TRBV18 and TRBJ2-2; perhaps TRBD2 as D (5 bases). The CDR3 has 13 residues. V lost 3 bases to trimming and J lost 6 bases, with 8 bases between them. Germline lookup yields CDR1 KGHSH and CDR2 LQKENI. The CDR3 region is CASSPERAGELFF. The CDR3 DNA sequence: TGTGCCAGCTCACCCGAGAGGGCCGGGGAGCTGTTTTTT.

The chain combines TRBV9 with TRBJ1-4; the D is unclear. Trimming removed 0 bases from V and 3 bases from J, with 21 bases in between. Germline CDR1 is SGDLS and CDR2 is YYNGEE. The CDR3 is made up of 19 amino acids. The CDR3 DNA sequence: TGTGCCAGCAGCGTAGAGAAAGTTAGAATAGGGAGTTCTAATGAAAAACTGTTTTTT. It specifies CASSVEKVRIGSSNEKLFF.

This clone was seen once. CDR3 nucleotides: TGTGCCAGCAGCGTAGCTAGGACAGCTGACGGAAGGGGCTACACCTTC. As protein: CASSVARTADGRGYTF. The gene calls are TRBV9 and TRBJ1-2; tentatively, D is TRBD1 (6 bases). V lost 0 bases, J lost 8 bases, and 20 bases lay in between. Germline values: CDR1 SGDLS, CDR2 YYNGEE. This CDR3 has 16 residues.